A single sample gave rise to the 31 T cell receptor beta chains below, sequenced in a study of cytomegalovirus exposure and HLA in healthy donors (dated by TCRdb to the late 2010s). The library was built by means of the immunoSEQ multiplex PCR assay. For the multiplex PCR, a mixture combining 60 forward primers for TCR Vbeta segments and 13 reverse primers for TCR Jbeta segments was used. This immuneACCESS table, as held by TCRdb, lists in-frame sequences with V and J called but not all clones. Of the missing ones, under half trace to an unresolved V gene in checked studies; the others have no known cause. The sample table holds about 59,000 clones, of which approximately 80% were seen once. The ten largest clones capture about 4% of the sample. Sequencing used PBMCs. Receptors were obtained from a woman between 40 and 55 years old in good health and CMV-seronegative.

CDR3 in DNA: TGTGCCAGCAGTGAAGATACTAACTATGGCTACACCTTC. This translates into CASSEDTNYGYTF. The genes are TRBV2 and TRBJ1-2; D is undetermined. Germline CDR1 is SNHLY and CDR2 is FYNNEI. This CDR3 contains 13 residues. The V end lost 1 base, the J end lost 0 bases, and 3 bases lay between the germline ends.

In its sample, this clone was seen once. CDR3 sequence (DNA): TGTGCCAGCCGAGCGGGAAAACACAATGAGCAGTTCTTC. Encoded protein: CASRAGKHNEQFF. The J gene is TRBJ2-1, the V gene TRBV19, with 7 nucleotides matching TRBD2. The CDR3 has 13 amino acids. After removal of 9 bases from V and 5 bases from J, the junction contained 7 bases not matched to a gene. From germline, CDR1 is LNHDA and CDR2 SQIVND (reference sequence).

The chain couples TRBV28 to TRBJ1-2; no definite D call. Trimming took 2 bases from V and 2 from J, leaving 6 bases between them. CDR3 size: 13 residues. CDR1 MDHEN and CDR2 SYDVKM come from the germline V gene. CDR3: CASSLPGNYGYTF. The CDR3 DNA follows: TGTGCCAGCAGTTTACCGGGGAACTATGGCTACACCTTC.

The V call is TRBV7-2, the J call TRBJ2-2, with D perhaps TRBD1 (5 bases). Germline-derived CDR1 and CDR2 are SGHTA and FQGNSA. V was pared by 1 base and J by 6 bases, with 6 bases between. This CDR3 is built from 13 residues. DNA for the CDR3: TGTGCCAGCAGCTTAGAGGGGTCCGGGGAGCTGTTTTTT. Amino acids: CASSLEGSGELFF.

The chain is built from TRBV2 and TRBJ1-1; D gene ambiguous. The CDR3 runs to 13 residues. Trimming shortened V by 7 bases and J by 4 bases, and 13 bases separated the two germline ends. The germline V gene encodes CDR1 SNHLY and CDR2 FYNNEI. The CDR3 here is CASKPVGTTEAFF. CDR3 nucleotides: TGTGCCAGCAAGCCAGTGGGCACCACTGAAGCTTTCTTT.

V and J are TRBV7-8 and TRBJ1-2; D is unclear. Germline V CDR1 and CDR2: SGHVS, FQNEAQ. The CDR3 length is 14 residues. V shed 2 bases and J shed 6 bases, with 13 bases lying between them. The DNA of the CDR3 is TGTGCCAGCAGCTTAAGCTGGTCCGGAGATGGCTACACCTTC. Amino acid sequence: CASSLSWSGDGYTF.

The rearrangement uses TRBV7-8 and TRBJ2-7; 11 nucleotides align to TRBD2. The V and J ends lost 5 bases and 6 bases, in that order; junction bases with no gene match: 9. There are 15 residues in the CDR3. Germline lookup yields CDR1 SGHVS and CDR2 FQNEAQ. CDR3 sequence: CASSLGLADVSEQYF. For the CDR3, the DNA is TGTGCCAGCAGCCTGGGACTAGCGGATGTAAGCGAGCAGTACTTC. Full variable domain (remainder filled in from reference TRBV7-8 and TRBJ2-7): GAGVSQSPRYKVAKRGQDVALRCDPISGHVSLFWYQQALGQGPEFLTYFQNEAQLDKSGLPSDRFFAERPEGSVSTLKIQRTQQEDSAVYLCASSLGLADVSEQYFGPGTRLTVT.

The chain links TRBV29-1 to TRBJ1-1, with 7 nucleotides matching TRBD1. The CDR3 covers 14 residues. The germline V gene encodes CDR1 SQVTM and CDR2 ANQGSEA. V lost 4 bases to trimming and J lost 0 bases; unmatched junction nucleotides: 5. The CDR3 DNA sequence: TGCAGCGTTGTAACAGGGGCCCTGAACACTGAAGCTTTCTTT. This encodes CSVVTGALNTEAFF.

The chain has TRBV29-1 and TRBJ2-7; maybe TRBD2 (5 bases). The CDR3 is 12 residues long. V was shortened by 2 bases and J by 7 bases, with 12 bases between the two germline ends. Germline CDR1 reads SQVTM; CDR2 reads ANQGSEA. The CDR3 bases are TGCAGCGTTGAAAGGGTCCGAGGGGAGCAGTACTTC. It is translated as CSVERVRGEQYF.

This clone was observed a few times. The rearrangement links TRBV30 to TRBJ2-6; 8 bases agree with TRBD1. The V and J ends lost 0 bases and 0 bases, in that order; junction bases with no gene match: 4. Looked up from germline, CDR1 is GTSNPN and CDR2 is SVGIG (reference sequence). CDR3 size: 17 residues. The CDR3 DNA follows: TGTGCCTGGAGTGTGACAGGGGTTAGCTCTGGGGCCAACGTCCTGACTTTC. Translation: CAWSVTGVSSGANVLTF.

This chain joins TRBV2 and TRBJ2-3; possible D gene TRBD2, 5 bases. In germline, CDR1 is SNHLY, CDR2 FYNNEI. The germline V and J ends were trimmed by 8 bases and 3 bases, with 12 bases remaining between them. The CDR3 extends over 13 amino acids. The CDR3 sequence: CASRGLGTDTQYF. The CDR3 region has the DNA TGTGCCAGCCGAGGACTTGGGACAGATACGCAGTATTTT.

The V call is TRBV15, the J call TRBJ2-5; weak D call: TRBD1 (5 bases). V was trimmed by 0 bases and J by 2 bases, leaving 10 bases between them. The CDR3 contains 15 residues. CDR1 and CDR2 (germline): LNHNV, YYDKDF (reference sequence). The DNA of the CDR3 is TGTGCCACCAGCAGAGATTGGGGCAGACAAGAGACCCAGTACTTC. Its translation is CATSRDWGRQETQYF.

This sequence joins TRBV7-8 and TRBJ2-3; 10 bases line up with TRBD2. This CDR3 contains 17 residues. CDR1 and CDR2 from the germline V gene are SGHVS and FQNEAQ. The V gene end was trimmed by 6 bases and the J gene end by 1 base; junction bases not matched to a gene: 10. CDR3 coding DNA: TGTGCCAGCAGATCCTCCTGGACTAGCGGTCGCACAGATACGCAGTATTTT. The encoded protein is CASRSSWTSGRTDTQYF. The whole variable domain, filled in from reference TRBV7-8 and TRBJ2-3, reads GAGVSQSPRYKVAKRGQDVALRCDPISGHVSLFWYQQALGQGPEFLTYFQNEAQLDKSGLPSDRFFAERPEGSVSTLKIQRTQQEDSAVYLCASRSSWTSGRTDTQYFGPGTRLTVL.

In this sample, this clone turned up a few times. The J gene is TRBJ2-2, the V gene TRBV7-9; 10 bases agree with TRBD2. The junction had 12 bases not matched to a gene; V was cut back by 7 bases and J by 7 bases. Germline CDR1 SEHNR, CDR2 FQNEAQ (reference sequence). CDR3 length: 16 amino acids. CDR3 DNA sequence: TGTGCCAGCATTACTAGCGGGACCCTCGGTGGCGGGGAGCTGTTTTTT. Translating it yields CASITSGTLGGGELFF. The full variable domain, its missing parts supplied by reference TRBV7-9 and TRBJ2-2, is DTGVSQNPRHKITKRGQNVTFRCDPISEHNRLYWYRQTLGQGPEFLTYFQNEAQLEKSRLLSDRFSAERPKGSFSTLEIQRTEQGDSAMYLCASITSGTLGGGELFFGEGSRLTVL.

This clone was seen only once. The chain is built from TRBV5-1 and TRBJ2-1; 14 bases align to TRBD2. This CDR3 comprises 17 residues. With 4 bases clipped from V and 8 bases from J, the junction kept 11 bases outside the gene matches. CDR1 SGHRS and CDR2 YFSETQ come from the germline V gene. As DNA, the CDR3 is TGCGCCAGCAGCCAAGCCGCCGGGACTAGCGGGAGCTATGAGCAGTTCTTC. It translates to CASSQAAGTSGSYEQFF.

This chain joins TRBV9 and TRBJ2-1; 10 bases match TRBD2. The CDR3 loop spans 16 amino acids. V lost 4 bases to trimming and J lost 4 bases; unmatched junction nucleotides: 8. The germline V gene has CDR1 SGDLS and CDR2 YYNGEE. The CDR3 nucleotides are TGTGCCAGCAGCTCCACCCTAGCGGGAGCTTACAATGAGCAGTTCTTC. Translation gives CASSSTLAGAYNEQFF.

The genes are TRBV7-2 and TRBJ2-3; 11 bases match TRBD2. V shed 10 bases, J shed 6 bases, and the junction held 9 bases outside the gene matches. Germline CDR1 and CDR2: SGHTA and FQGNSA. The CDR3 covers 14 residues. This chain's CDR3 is CANTGASGRDTQYF. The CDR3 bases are TGTGCCAACACTGGGGCTAGCGGGAGGGATACGCAGTATTTT.

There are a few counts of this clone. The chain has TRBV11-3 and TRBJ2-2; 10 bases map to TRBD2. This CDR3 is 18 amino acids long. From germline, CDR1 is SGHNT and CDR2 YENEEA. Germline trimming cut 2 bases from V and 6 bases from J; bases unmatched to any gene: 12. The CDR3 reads CASSLRFLAGENPGELFF. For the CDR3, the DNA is TGTGCCAGCAGCTTACGGTTTCTAGCGGGAGAAAATCCCGGGGAGCTGTTTTTT.

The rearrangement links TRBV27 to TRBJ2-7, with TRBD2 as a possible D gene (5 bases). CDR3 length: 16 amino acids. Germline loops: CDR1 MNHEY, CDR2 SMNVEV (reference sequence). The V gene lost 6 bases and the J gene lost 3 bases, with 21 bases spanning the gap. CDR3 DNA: TGTGCCAGCAGCCCCATACTAGTTTCTCATCTCTACGAGCAGTACTTC. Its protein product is CASSPILVSHLYEQYF.

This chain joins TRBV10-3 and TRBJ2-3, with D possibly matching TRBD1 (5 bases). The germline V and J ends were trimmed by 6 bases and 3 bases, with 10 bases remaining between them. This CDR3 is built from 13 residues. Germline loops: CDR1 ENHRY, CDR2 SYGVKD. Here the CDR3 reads CAIRAQGTDTQYF. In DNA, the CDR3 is TGTGCCATCAGGGCCCAGGGTACAGATACGCAGTATTTT.

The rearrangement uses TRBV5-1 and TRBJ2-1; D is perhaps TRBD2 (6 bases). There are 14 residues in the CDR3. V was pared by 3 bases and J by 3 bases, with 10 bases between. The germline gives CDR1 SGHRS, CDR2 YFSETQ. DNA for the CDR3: TGCGCCAGCAGCTCCGGGACTCACTACAATGAGCAGTTCTTC. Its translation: CASSSGTHYNEQFF.

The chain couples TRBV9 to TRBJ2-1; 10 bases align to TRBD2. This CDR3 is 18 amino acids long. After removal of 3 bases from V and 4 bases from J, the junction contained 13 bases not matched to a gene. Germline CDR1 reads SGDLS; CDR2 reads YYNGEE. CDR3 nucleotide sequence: TGTGCCAGCAGCGCTCCGCGGCATGAAGCGGGAGGGTACAATGAGCAGTTCTTC. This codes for CASSAPRHEAGGYNEQFF. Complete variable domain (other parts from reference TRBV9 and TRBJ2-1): DSGVTQTPKHLITATGQRVTLRCSPRSGDLSVYWYQQSLDQGLQFLIQYYNGEERAKGNILERFSAQQFPDLHSELNLSSLELGDSALYFCASSAPRHEAGGYNEQFFGPGTRLTVL.

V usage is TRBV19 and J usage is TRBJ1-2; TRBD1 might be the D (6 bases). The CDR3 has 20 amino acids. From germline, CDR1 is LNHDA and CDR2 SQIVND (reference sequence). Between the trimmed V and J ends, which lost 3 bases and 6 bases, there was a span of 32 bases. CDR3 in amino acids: CASSIRGLRTVVSYIDGYTF. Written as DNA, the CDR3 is TGTGCCAGTAGTATCAGGGGTTTGAGGACAGTGGTCTCATATATCGATGGCTACACCTTC.

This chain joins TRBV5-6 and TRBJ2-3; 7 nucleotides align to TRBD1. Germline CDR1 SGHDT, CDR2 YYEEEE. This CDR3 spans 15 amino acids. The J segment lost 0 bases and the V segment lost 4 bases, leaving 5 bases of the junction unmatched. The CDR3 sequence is CASSGDSFSTDTQYF. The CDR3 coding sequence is TGTGCCAGCAGCGGGGACAGCTTTAGCACAGATACGCAGTATTTT. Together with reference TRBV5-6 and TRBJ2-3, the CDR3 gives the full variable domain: DAGVTQSPTHLIKTRGQQVTLRCSPKSGHDTVSWYQQALGQGPQFIFQYYEEEERQRGNFPDRFSGHQFPNYSSELNVNALLLGDSALYLCASSGDSFSTDTQYFGPGTRLTVL.

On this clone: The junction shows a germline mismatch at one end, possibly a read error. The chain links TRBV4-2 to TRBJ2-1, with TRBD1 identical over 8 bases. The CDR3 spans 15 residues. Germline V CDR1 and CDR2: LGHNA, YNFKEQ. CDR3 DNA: TGTGTCAGCAGCCCCACGGGACAGGCCTACAATGAGCAGTTCTTC. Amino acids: CVSSPTGQAYNEQFF.

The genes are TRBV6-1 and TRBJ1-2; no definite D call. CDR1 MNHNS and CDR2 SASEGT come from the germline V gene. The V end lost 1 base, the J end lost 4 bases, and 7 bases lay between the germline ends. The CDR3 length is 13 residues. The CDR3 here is CASSEGLFYGYTF. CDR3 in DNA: TGTGCCAGCAGTGAAGGGCTTTTCTATGGCTACACCTTC.

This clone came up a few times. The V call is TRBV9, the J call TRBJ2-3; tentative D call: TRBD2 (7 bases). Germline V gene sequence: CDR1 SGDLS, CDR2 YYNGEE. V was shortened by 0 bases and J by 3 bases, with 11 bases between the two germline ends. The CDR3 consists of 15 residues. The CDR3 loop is CASSVEGGGTDTQYF. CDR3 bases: TGTGCCAGCAGCGTAGAGGGGGGGGGAACAGATACGCAGTATTTT. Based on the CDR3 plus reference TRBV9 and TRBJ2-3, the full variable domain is DSGVTQTPKHLITATGQRVTLRCSPRSGDLSVYWYQQSLDQGLQFLIQYYNGEERAKGNILERFSAQQFPDLHSELNLSSLELGDSALYFCASSVEGGGTDTQYFGPGTRLTVL.

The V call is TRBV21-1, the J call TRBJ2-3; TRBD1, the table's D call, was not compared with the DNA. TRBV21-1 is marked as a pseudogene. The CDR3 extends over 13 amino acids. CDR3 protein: CASSTPVVDTQYF. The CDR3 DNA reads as TGTGCCAGCAGCACCCCAGTTGTAGATACGCAGTATTTT.

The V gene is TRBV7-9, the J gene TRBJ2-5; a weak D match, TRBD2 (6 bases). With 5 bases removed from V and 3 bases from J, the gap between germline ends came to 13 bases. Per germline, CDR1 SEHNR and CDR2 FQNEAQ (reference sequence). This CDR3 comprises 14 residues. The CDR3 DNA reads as TGTGCCAGCAGCCCCAGCTTAGCGGAAGAGACCCAGTACTTC. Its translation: CASSPSLAEETQYF.

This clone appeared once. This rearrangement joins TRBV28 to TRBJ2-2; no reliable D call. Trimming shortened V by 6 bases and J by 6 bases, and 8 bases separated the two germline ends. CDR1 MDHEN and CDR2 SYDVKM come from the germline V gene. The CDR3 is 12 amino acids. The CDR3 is CASRQKPGELFF. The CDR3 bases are TGTGCCAGCAGGCAGAAACCCGGGGAGCTGTTTTTT.

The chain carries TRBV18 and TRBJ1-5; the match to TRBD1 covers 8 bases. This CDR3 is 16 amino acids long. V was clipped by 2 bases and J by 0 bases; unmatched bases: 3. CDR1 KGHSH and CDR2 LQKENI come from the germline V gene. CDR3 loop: CASSPGQGGSNQPQHF. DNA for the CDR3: TGTGCCAGCTCACCAGGACAGGGTGGTAGCAATCAGCCCCAGCATTTT.